This TCR beta chain originates from a study of CD8+CD57+ T cells in acquired aplastic anemia. Study-level background: Mean yield of DNA from sorted CD4+ and CD8+ cells was 3 to 3.5 ug. The study, taken as a whole, reports: Overlap between patients and controls comprised about 28 CD8+ CDR3 sequences. With respect to CD8+ Simpson's diversity, patients and controls did not differ significantly.

This clonotype was counted many times. The antigen is undetermined. CD8+CD57+ cell expansion had been shown by flow cytometry in patients chosen for sequencing. Patients were treatment-naive when blood was sampled. The CDR3 sequence is 13 residues long. Germline V gene lookup returns CDR1 SGHRS and CDR2 YFSETQ. Deletions cut 0 bases from V and 8 bases from J, with 9 bases between. Both TCR beta VDJ combination and CDR3 sequence profiling were carried out. Genomic DNA was the template for this profiling. TCRdb independently ran MiXCR on the reads; one entry per CDR3 protein. The sample has more than 150,000 distinct CDR3 sequences; around half are singletons.

V gene TRBV5-1 combines with J gene TRBJ1-5; TRBD1 might be the D (5 bases). The clonotype originates from a human donor with aplastic anemia. Specimen: sorted CD4+, CD8+, or CD8+CD57+ T cells (not recorded which) from PBMCs. CDR3 loop: CASSLGRGEPQHF. CDR3 DNA: TGCGCCAGCAGCTTGGGACGGGGGGAGCCCCAGCATTTT. The full variable domain, its missing parts supplied by reference TRBV5-1 and TRBJ1-5, is KAGVTQTPRYLIKTRGQQVTLSCSPISGHRSVSWYQQTPGQGLQFLFEYFSETQRNKGNFPGRFSGRQFSNSRSEMNVSTLELGDSALYLCASSLGRGEPQHFGDGTRLSIL.